The clone carrying this T cell receptor (beta chain) was seen ten or more times. Its antigen is unidentified. These data belong to a study of T-cell memory formation after mild COVID-19. Points from the study as a whole: The finding that pre-infection memory included some responding clones suggested that cross-reactive memory joined.

TCRdb re-analysed the 5' RACE reads in MiXCR, keeping a single row per CDR3 protein. The sample records tens of thousands of distinct CDR3 sequences, about 23% being singletons. This CDR3 contains 13 residues. Germline CDR1 reads ENHRY; CDR2 reads SYGVKD. The V segment lost 10 bases and the J segment 6 bases; nucleotides outside the gene matches: 9. The V gene is TRBV10-3, the J gene TRBJ2-3; 8 nucleotides line up with TRBD1. The TCR was taken from a man aged 18 to 35 who had mild COVID-19 (a few samples of this study predate the infection). Cell type and time point are not known. The specimen was PBMCs or a T cell subset sorted from them (not recorded which). The CDR3 sequence: CATLGQAADTQYF. CDR3 in DNA: TGTGCCACCTTGGGACAGGCGGCGGATACGCAGTATTTT.